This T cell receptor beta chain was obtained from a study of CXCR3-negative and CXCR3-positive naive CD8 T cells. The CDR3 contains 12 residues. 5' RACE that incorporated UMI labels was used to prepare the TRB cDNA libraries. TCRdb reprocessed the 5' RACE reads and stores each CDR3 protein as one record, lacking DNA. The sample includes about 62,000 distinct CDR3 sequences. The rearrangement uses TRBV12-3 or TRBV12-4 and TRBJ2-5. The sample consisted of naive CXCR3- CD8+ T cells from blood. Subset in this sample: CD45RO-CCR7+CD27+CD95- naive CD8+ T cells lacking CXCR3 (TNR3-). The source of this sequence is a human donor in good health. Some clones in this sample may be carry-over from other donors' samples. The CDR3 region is CASSWGQETQYF.